The 7 T cell receptor beta chains below were found in one sample sequenced in a study of T-cell memory formation after mild COVID-19. MiXCR, run by TCRdb on the 5' RACE reads, gives a single entry per CDR3 protein. This sample carries some 450,000 distinct CDR3 sequences, approximately 18% of them seen once, and the ten largest clones take 20% to 25%. The material sequenced was PBMCs or a T cell subset sorted from them (not recorded which). The receptors come from a man younger than 35 who had mild COVID-19 (a few samples of this study predate the infection). Cell type and time point are not known.

This clonotype was observed a handful of times. The chain couples TRBV5-1 to TRBJ2-5; perhaps TRBD2 as D (6 bases). This CDR3 has 15 amino acids. Trimming took 3 bases from V and 2 from J, leaving 14 bases between them. From germline, CDR1 is SGHRS and CDR2 YFSETQ. CDR3: CASSSGGTTQETQYF. CDR3 nucleotides: TGCGCCAGCAGCTCCGGGGGTACAACTCAAGAGACCCAGTACTTC. Based on the CDR3 plus reference TRBV5-1 and TRBJ2-5, the full variable domain is KAGVTQTPRYLIKTRGQQVTLSCSPISGHRSVSWYQQTPGQGLQFLFEYFSETQRNKGNFPGRFSGRQFSNSRSEMNVSTLELGDSALYLCASSSGGTTQETQYFGPGTRLLVL.

The rearrangement links TRBV12-3 or TRBV12-4 to TRBJ1-2; D uncertain. The CDR3 has 13 residues. Trimming cost V 3 bases and J 6 bases, with 11 bases left between them. The CDR3 here is CASSFGNPDGYTF. Written as DNA, the CDR3 is TGTGCCAGCAGTTTCGGGAATCCGGATGGCTACACCTTC.

The chain is built from TRBV27 and TRBJ1-5; unclear D gene. Germline CDR1 and CDR2: MNHEY and SMNVEV (reference sequence). The CDR3 covers 14 residues. Trimming took 6 bases from V and 0 from J, leaving 9 bases between them. Written as DNA, the CDR3 is TGTGCCAGCAGGACCGGGAGTAGCAATCAGCCCCAGCATTTT. Translation gives CASRTGSSNQPQHF.

The table lists this clonotype with a few counts. The gene calls are TRBV20-1 and TRBJ1-1; no firm D call. Germline V gene sequence: CDR1 DFQATT, CDR2 SNEGSKA (reference sequence). Trimming removed 1 base from V and 1 base from J, with 10 bases in between. The CDR3 consists of 14 residues. CDR3 nucleotide sequence: TGCAGTGCTAGAGCCTCGTATTCGAACACTGAAGCTTTCTTT. Translation gives CSARASYSNTEAFF.

This clonotype was detected many times. The chain recombines TRBV20-1 with TRBJ1-5; 9 bases match TRBD1. The V and J ends lost 3 bases and 5 bases, in that order; junction bases with no gene match: 2. Per germline, CDR1 DFQATT and CDR2 SNEGSKA (reference sequence). This CDR3 region has 13 residues. The DNA for the CDR3 is TGCAGTGCTAGGACAGGGGGAGATCAGCCCCAGCATTTT. Protein product: CSARTGGDQPQHF.

The rearrangement uses TRBV6-6 and TRBJ2-7, with 9 positions matching TRBD1. V lost 0 bases and J lost 5; bases outside the gene matches: 5. CDR3 length: 15 amino acids. Germline V lookup: CDR1 MNHNY, CDR2 SVGAGI (reference sequence). The CDR3 DNA follows: TGTGCCAGCAGTTACTCTGGGACAGGGTACCACGAGCAGTACTTC. Its protein product is CASSYSGTGYHEQYF.

V and J are TRBV21-1 and TRBJ2-7; TRBD1 was called by the table and not checked on the DNA. TRBV21-1 is deemed a pseudogene. The CDR3 contains 14 residues. CDR3 DNA: TGTGCCAGCCCTCCTCGGGACAGGGTTTACGAGCAGTACTTC. This codes for CASPPRDRVYEQYF.